The rows below give T cell receptor beta chains drawn from one sample of a study of blood T cell repertoires in COVID-19. Clones were read by immunoSEQ multiplex PCR, and TCRdb kept only the in-frame ones, dropping some. This sample has 180,000 or so clones; approximately 86% occur once, and the top ten carry roughly 1.5%. Material for sequencing was peripheral blood. These receptors were obtained from a woman aged 45-59 years with acute or convalescent COVID-19. CDR3s include the opening cysteine and the closing phenylalanine or tryptophan.

J gene: TRBJ2-7
V gene: TRBV6-2/TRBV6-3
CDR3 protein: CASSYGRVWQYF

J gene: TRBJ1-2
V gene: TRBV29-1
CDR3 protein: CSVERVGYGYTF

J gene: TRBJ2-7
V gene: TRBV6-2/TRBV6-3
CDR3 protein: CASSRQGAISYEQYF

J gene: TRBJ2-3
V gene: TRBV24-1
CDR3 protein: CATSEPGQGSSDTQYF

J gene: TRBJ2-2
V gene: TRBV18
CDR3 protein: CASSPFTGELFF

J gene: TRBJ2-2
V gene: TRBV24-1
CDR3 protein: CATSDPTGGDTGELFF

J gene: TRBJ1-1
V gene: TRBV11-2
CDR3 protein: CASSLDVVEAFF

J gene: TRBJ1-1
V gene: TRBV29-1
CDR3 protein: CSAIKGDEAFF

J gene: TRBJ1-5
V gene: TRBV2
CDR3 protein: CASSGGGGSNQPQHF

J gene: TRBJ1-2
V gene: TRBV29-1
CDR3 protein: CSVDQVGGLQHGYTF

J gene: TRBJ1-2
V gene: TRBV15
CDR3 protein: CATSRAGQGSGYTF

J gene: TRBJ1-2
V gene: TRBV5-6
CDR3 protein: CASSLETGRIVYGYTF

J gene: TRBJ2-1
V gene: TRBV7-9
CDR3 protein: CASSFSGQRDNEQFF

J gene: TRBJ1-2
V gene: TRBV27
CDR3 protein: CASSLVGSSYGYTF

J gene: TRBJ2-6
V gene: TRBV7-7
CDR3 protein: CASSLFPAGGSSGANVLTF

J gene: TRBJ1-1
V gene: TRBV3-1/TRBV3-2
CDR3 protein: CASSQEWRTEAFF

J gene: TRBJ2-2
V gene: TRBV6-2/TRBV6-3
CDR3 protein: CASSPDYSLTGELFF

J gene: TRBJ2-3
V gene: TRBV5-3
CDR3 protein: CARSGTVILDTQYF

J gene: TRBJ2-7
V gene: TRBV18
CDR3 protein: CASSPRGGGEEQYF

J gene: TRBJ2-6
V gene: TRBV6-2/TRBV6-3
CDR3 protein: CASTPARGTGANVLTF

J gene: TRBJ2-1
V gene: TRBV6-5
CDR3 protein: CAEGQGAINEQFF

J gene: TRBJ1-5
V gene: TRBV12-1
CDR3 protein: CASSFCSQPQHF

J gene: TRBJ2-7
V gene: TRBV4-3
CDR3 protein: CASTSQDRYSNYEQYF

J gene: TRBJ2-5
V gene: TRBV18
CDR3 protein: CASSRGLRSETQYF

J gene: TRBJ2-7
V gene: TRBV7-2
CDR3 protein: CASSNTGTGNPYEQYF

J gene: TRBJ1-2
V gene: TRBV5-1
CDR3 protein: CASSPAGYGYTF

J gene: TRBJ1-3
V gene: TRBV6-2/TRBV6-3
CDR3 protein: CASSYGEGGINTIYF

J gene: TRBJ1-6
V gene: TRBV7-2
CDR3 protein: CASSYGTFNSPLHF

J gene: TRBJ2-1
V gene: TRBV11-3
CDR3 protein: CASSLQYNEQFF

J gene: TRBJ2-3
V gene: TRBV7-3
CDR3 protein: CASSLRAPDTQYF

J gene: TRBJ1-2
V gene: TRBV5-4
CDR3 protein: CASKGHGYTF

J gene: TRBJ1-2
V gene: TRBV6-5
CDR3 protein: CASSSSRQGMGYTF